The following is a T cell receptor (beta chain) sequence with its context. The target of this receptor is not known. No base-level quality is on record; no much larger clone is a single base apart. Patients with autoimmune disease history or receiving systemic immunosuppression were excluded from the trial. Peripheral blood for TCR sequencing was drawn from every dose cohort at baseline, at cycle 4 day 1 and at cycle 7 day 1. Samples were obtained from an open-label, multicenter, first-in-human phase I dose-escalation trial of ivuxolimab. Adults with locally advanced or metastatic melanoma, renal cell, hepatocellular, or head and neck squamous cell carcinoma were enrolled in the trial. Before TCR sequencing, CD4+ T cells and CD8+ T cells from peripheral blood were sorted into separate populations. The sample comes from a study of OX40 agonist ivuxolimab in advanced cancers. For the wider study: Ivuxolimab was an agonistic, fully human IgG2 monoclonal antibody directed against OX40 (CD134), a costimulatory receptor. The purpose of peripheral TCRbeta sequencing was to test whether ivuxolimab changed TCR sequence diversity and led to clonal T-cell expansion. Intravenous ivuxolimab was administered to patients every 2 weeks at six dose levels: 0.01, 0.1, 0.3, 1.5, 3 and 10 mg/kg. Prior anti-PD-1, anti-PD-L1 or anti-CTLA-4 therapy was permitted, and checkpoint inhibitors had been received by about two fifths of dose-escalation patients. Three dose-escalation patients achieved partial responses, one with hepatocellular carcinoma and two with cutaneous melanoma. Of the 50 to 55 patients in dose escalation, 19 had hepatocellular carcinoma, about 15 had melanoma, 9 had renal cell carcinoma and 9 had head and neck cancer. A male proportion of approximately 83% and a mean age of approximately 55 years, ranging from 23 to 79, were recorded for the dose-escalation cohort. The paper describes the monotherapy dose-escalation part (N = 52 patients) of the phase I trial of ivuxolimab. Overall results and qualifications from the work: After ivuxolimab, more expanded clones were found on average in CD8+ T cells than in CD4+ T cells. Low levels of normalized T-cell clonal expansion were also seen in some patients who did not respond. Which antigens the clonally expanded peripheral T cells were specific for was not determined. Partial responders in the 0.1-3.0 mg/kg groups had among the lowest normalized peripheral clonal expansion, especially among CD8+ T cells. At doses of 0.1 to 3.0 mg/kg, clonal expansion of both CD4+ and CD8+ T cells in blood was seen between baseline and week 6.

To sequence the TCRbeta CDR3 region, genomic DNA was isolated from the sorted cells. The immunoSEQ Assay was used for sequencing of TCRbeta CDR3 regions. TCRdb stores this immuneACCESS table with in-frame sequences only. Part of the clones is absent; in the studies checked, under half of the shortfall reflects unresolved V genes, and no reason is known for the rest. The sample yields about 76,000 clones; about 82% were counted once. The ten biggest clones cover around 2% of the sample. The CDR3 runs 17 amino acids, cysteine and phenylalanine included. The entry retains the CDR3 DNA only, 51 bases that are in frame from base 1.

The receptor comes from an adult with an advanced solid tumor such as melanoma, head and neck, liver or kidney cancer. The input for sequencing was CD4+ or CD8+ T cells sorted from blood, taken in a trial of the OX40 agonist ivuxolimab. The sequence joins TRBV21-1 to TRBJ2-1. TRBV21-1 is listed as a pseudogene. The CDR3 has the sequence CASSKPPANTPFDEQFF. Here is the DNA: TGTGCCAGCAGCAAACCCCCGGCGAACACTCCGTTCGATGAGCAGTTCTTC.